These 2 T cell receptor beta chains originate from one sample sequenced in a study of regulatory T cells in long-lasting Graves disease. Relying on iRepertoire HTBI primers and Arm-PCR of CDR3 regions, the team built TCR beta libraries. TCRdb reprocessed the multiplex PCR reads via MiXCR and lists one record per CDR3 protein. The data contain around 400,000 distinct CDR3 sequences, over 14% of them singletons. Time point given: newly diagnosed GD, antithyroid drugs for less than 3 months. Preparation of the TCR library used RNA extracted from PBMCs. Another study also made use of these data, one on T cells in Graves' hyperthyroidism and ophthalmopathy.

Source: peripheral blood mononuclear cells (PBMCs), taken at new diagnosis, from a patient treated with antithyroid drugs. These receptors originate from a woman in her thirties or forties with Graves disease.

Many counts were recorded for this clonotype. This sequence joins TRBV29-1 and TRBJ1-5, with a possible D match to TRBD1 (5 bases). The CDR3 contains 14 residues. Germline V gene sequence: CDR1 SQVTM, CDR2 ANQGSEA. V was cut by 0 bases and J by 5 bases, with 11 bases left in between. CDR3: CSVEEGGVDQPQHF. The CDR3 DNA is TGCAGCGTTGAAGAGGGGGGGGTTGATCAGCCCCAGCATTTT.

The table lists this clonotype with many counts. The CDR3 coding sequence is TGTGCCAGCAGCCCCCGCGTGTGGCTTCGGAGGGGACAAGAGACCCAGTACTTC. This gives the protein CASSPRVWLRRGQETQYF. This sequence joins TRBV28 and TRBJ2-5; weak D call: TRBD2 (6 bases). The length of the CDR3 is 18 residues. Germline loops: CDR1 MDHEN, CDR2 SYDVKM. Trimming took 6 bases from V and 2 from J, leaving 25 bases between them.